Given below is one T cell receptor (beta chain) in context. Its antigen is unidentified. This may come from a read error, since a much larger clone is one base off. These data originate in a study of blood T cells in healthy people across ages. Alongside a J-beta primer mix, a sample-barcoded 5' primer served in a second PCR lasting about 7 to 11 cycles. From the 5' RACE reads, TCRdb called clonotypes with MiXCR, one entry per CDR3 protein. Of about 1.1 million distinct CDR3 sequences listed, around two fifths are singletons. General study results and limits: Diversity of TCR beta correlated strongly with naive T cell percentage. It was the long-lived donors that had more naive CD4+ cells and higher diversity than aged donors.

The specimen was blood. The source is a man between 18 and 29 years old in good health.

CDR3 amino acids: CASSSGHFEGTQYF. CDR3 in DNA: TGTGCCAGCAGTAGTGGACACTTCGAAGGGACCCAGTACTTC. The chain combines TRBV7-3 with TRBJ2-5, with D perhaps matching TRBD1 (5 bases). In germline, CDR1 is SGHTA, CDR2 FQGTGA. Trimming removed 6 bases from V and 7 bases from J, with 18 bases in between. This CDR3 region has 14 residues.